This T cell receptor beta chain came from a study of cytomegalovirus exposure and HLA in healthy donors. The CDR3 covers 14 residues. CDR1 and CDR2 (germline): KGHSH, LQKENI. Losses at the gene ends were 3 bases for V and 5 bases for J; bases not matched to a gene: 4. Primers for the PCR totalled 60 Vbeta and 13 Jbeta. Sequencing used immunoSEQ multiplex PCR; TCRdb keeps in-frame clones, though not all of them. The top ten clones hold about 1.7% of a sample with fewer than 200,000 clones, roughly 80% of them seen once. The clonotype comes from a woman aged 18-35 years in good health and CMV-seronegative. The chain employs TRBV18 and TRBJ2-1, with 7 bases identical to TRBD1. The material sequenced was PBMCs. The CDR3 reads CASSPGTAHNEQFF. The CDR3 DNA sequence: TGTGCCAGCTCACCTGGGACAGCCCACAATGAGCAGTTCTTC.